These T cell receptor beta chains were read from a single sample in a study of blood T cell repertoires in COVID-19. Assay used: immunoSEQ multiplex PCR; TCRdb lists only in-frame clones, some missing. The sample shows roughly 200,000 clones, approximately 82% of them seen only once. The sample was PBMCs or T cells enriched from blood (not recorded which). Receptors originate from a woman aged 55 to 70 with acute COVID-19. CDR3s include the opening cysteine and the closing phenylalanine or tryptophan. D genes are given only for firm matches. Not every row has a clone size; where given, it reads once, few, many or a size class.

clone_size: .
d_call: TRBD1
j_call: TRBJ1-5
v_call: TRBV7-2
cdr3_aa: CASSSTGQQPQHF
cdr3_nt: TGTGCCAGCAGCTCGACAGGGCAACAGCCCCAGCATTTT

clone_size: once
d_call: TRBD2
j_call: TRBJ2-7
v_call: TRBV9
cdr3_aa: CASSEDGLAGEYEQYF
cdr3_nt: TGTGCCAGCAGCGAAGATGGACTAGCGGGAGAGTACGAGCAGTACTTC

clone_size: .
d_call: TRBD1
j_call: TRBJ2-7
v_call: TRBV4-1
cdr3_aa: CASSRSGQGDYEQYF
cdr3_nt: TGCGCCAGCAGCCGGTCGGGACAGGGAGACTACGAGCAGTACTTC

clone_size: .
d_call: .
j_call: TRBJ2-2
v_call: TRBV29-1
cdr3_aa: CSVPHTTGATGELFF
cdr3_nt: TGCAGCGTTCCCCATACGACAGGCGCTACCGGGGAGCTGTTTTTT

clone_size: few
d_call: .
j_call: TRBJ1-1
v_call: TRBV7-8
cdr3_aa: CASSLSGRGTEAFF
cdr3_nt: TGTGCCAGCAGCTTATCGGGCCGAGGGACTGAAGCTTTCTTT

clone_size: once
d_call: TRBD2
j_call: TRBJ2-5
v_call: TRBV20-1
cdr3_aa: CSASTTSGGIRETQYF
cdr3_nt: TGCAGTGCTAGTACGACTAGCGGGGGGATCAGAGAGACCCAGTACTTC

clone_size: .
d_call: TRBD1
j_call: TRBJ2-5
v_call: TRBV7-2
cdr3_aa: CASSLGDSYQETQYF
cdr3_nt: TGTGCCAGCAGCTTAGGGGACAGTTACCAAGAGACCCAGTACTTC

clone_size: .
d_call: .
j_call: TRBJ2-5
v_call: TRBV9
cdr3_aa: CASSLEYRIGGVETQYF
cdr3_nt: TGTGCCAGCAGCCTCGAGTACAGAATCGGGGGTGTGGAGACCCAGTACTTC

clone_size: .
d_call: TRBD1
j_call: TRBJ1-2
v_call: TRBV5-4
cdr3_aa: CASSFRDRAVYGYTF
cdr3_nt: TGTGCCAGCAGCTTCCGGGACAGGGCCGTCTATGGCTACACCTTC

clone_size: .
d_call: .
j_call: TRBJ1-2
v_call: TRBV4-1
cdr3_aa: CASSQDPGNAGYTF
cdr3_nt: TGCGCCAGCAGCCAAGATCCGGGTAATGCTGGCTACACCTTC

clone_size: few
d_call: .
j_call: TRBJ2-7
v_call: TRBV20-1
cdr3_aa: CSANAPGEQYF
cdr3_nt: TGCAGTGCCAACGCCCCGGGCGAGCAGTACTTC

clone_size: once
d_call: TRBD1
j_call: TRBJ1-2
v_call: TRBV18
cdr3_aa: CASSTGQGVGYTF
cdr3_nt: TGTGCCAGCTCTACGGGACAGGGGGTCGGCTACACCTTC

clone_size: .
d_call: TRBD1
j_call: TRBJ1-2
v_call: TRBV11-2
cdr3_aa: CASSLPTGQGGGYTF
cdr3_nt: TGTGCCAGCAGCTTACCTACGGGACAGGGGGGTGGCTACACCTTC

clone_size: .
d_call: TRBD2
j_call: TRBJ2-3
v_call: TRBV7-2
cdr3_aa: CASSLELAVIGTDTQYF
cdr3_nt: TGTGCCAGCAGCCTTGAACTAGCGGTGATCGGCACAGATACGCAGTATTTT

clone_size: .
d_call: TRBD1
j_call: TRBJ1-2
v_call: TRBV6-5
cdr3_aa: CASRGDRGVYGYTF
cdr3_nt: TGTGCCAGCAGGGGGGACAGGGGCGTCTATGGCTACACCTTC

clone_size: .
d_call: .
j_call: TRBJ2-1
v_call: TRBV20-1
cdr3_aa: CSASGSEQFF
cdr3_nt: TGCAGTGCTAGCGGGAGTGAGCAGTTCTTC

clone_size: .
d_call: TRBD2
j_call: TRBJ2-2
v_call: TRBV6-5
cdr3_aa: CASREGNTGELFF
cdr3_nt: TGTGCCAGCCGGGAGGGGAACACCGGGGAGCTGTTTTTT

clone_size: .
d_call: TRBD2
j_call: TRBJ2-3
v_call: TRBV28
cdr3_aa: CASSRLADHTDTQYF
cdr3_nt: TGTGCCAGCAGTCGTCTAGCGGATCACACAGATACGCAGTATTTT

clone_size: .
d_call: .
j_call: TRBJ1-5
v_call: TRBV9
cdr3_aa: CASSVEGRDRSPQHF
cdr3_nt: TGTGCCAGCAGCGTAGAGGGGAGAGACAGGTCGCCCCAGCATTTT

clone_size: .
d_call: .
j_call: TRBJ1-6
v_call: TRBV4-3
cdr3_aa: CASSQARESNSPLHF
cdr3_nt: TGCGCCAGCAGCCAAGCCCGGGAATCTAATTCACCCCTCCACTTT

clone_size: .
d_call: TRBD1
j_call: TRBJ1-2
v_call: TRBV5-6
cdr3_aa: CASSLETGFGYTF
cdr3_nt: TGTGCCAGCAGCTTGGAGACAGGGTTCGGCTACACCTTC

clone_size: .
d_call: .
j_call: TRBJ1-5
v_call: TRBV6-5
cdr3_aa: CASGDRLNQPQHF
cdr3_nt: TGTGCCAGCGGAGACAGGTTGAATCAGCCCCAGCATTTT

clone_size: .
d_call: TRBD1
j_call: TRBJ2-5
v_call: TRBV5-5
cdr3_aa: CASRRAGGGFSETQYF
cdr3_nt: TGTGCCAGCAGACGGGCAGGGGGCGGGTTCTCAGAGACCCAGTACTTC

clone_size: .
d_call: .
j_call: TRBJ1-6
v_call: TRBV3-1/TRBV3-2
cdr3_aa: CASSQDLNSHSPLHF
cdr3_nt: TGTGCCAGCAGCCAAGATCTCAACAGTCATTCACCCCTCCACTTT